A selection of T cell receptor beta chains follows, all from one sample in a study of blood T cell repertoires in COVID-19. The table came from immunoSEQ multiplex PCR; TCRdb's copy has only in-frame clones and leaves some out. Here the sample spans fewer than 120,000 clones, 76% being singletons. Sequencing was performed on peripheral blood. The receptor set was obtained from a woman aged 80 or over with acute or convalescent COVID-19. Both conserved end residues are part of each CDR3. The D gene is left open where the match is weak. Clone size is stated in some rows and not others, as once, few, many or a class when expanded.

TRBV11-2	.	TRBJ2-7	.	CASSLLTGHSYEQYF	TGTGCCAGCAGCTTACTTACAGGCCACTCCTACGAGCAGTACTTC
TRBV6-5	TRBD2	TRBJ2-7	.	CASSLFDPGGGGEQYF	TGTGCCAGCAGTTTATTCGATCCGGGGGGTGGCGGTGAGCAGTACTTC
TRBV30	TRBD1	TRBJ1-5	.	CAWEPGQGSNQPQHF	TGTGCCTGGGAACCGGGACAGGGGTCCAATCAGCCCCAGCATTTT
TRBV4-1	.	TRBJ2-1	few	CASSQVRGSDSYNEQFF	TGCGCCAGCAGCCAAGTCCGGGGTAGCGACTCCTACAATGAGCAGTTCTTC
TRBV6-5	.	TRBJ2-2	.	CASTWIGDGELFF	TGTGCCAGCACTTGGATAGGGGACGGGGAGCTGTTTTTT
TRBV20-1	TRBD2	TRBJ2-7	few	CSASPQFTGTSGALVYEQYF	TGCAGTGCTAGTCCGCAATTTACCGGGACTAGCGGAGCCCTCGTCTACGAGCAGTACTTC
TRBV5-1	TRBD1	TRBJ1-3	.	CASRRTGGNGNTIYF	TGCGCCAGCAGACGAACAGGGGGCAACGGAAACACCATATATTTT
TRBV5-5	.	TRBJ1-2	.	CASSRGGGGDYGYTF	TGTGCCAGCAGCCGTGGGGGCGGGGGGGACTATGGCTACACCTTC
TRBV4-1	.	TRBJ1-5	many	CASSQDSGNNQPQHF	TGCGCCAGCAGCCAAGATTCAGGTAATAATCAGCCCCAGCATTTT
TRBV30	TRBD1	TRBJ1-2	.	CAWSVTGTGSYTF	TGTGCCTGGAGTGTAACCGGGACAGGTAGCTACACCTTC
TRBV30	.	TRBJ1-4	.	CAWREGPGDEKLFF	TGTGCCTGGAGAGAGGGGCCGGGGGATGAAAAACTGTTTTTT
TRBV6-5	.	TRBJ1-2	.	CASSPGGTNYGYTF	TGTGCCAGCAGTCCTGGAGGAACTAACTATGGCTACACCTTC
TRBV7-6	TRBD2	TRBJ2-7	few	CASSLVSGGLSYEQYF	TGTGCCAGCAGCTTAGTGTCGGGGGGACTTTCCTACGAGCAGTACTTC
TRBV4-3	TRBD2	TRBJ2-7	once	CASSLGTSGSYEQYF	TGCGCCAGCAGCCTTGGGACTAGCGGATCCTACGAGCAGTACTTC
TRBV5-1	.	TRBJ2-3	once	CASHSDGADTQYF	TGCGCCAGCCATTCGGACGGGGCAGATACGCAGTATTTT
TRBV4-2	TRBD1	TRBJ1-3	few	CASSPSGQGSNTIYF	TGTGCCAGCAGCCCGAGCGGACAGGGGAGCAACACCATATATTTT
TRBV28	.	TRBJ2-1	.	CASSPQVNEQFF	TGTGCCAGCAGCCCCCAGGTCAATGAGCAGTTCTTC
TRBV11-2	TRBD2	TRBJ2-1	few	CASSAGTSGYNEQFF	TGTGCCAGCAGCGCCGGGACTAGCGGATACAATGAGCAGTTCTTC
TRBV20-1	.	TRBJ1-2	.	CSAGQHGYTF	TGCAGTGCTGGACAGCATGGCTACACCTTC
TRBV6-2/TRBV6-3	TRBD1	TRBJ2-7	once	CASSLDRGPDYEQYF	TGTGCCAGCAGCTTAGACAGGGGACCGGACTACGAGCAGTACTTC
TRBV7-8	TRBD1	TRBJ1-3	.	CASSLDRGVSSGNTIYF	TGTGCCAGCAGCTTAGACAGGGGGGTTTCGTCTGGAAACACCATATATTTT
TRBV2	.	TRBJ2-2	.	CASRGDVSYGELFF	TGTGCCAGCAGGGGCGATGTATCCTACGGGGAGCTGTTTTTT
TRBV5-4	TRBD2	TRBJ2-7	.	CASSLAFSSGSNEQYF	TGTGCCAGCAGCTTGGCGTTTTCTAGCGGGAGTAACGAGCAGTACTTC
TRBV7-6	TRBD2	TRBJ2-7	.	CASSLLGGGRGEQYF	TGTGCCAGCAGCTTATTGGGCGGGGGTCGAGGCGAGCAGTACTTC
TRBV5-6	TRBD2	TRBJ2-3	.	CASSLVVAGSLTDTQYF	TGTGCCAGCAGCTTGGTAGTAGCGGGGTCCCTCACAGATACGCAGTATTTT
TRBV6-1	TRBD1	TRBJ2-1	.	CASSEGDRGLVGEQFF	TGTGCCAGCAGTGAGGGGGACAGGGGGTTGGTTGGGGAGCAGTTCTTC
TRBV7-7	.	TRBJ2-2	.	CASSFAGATTGELFF	TGTGCTAGCAGCTTTGCGGGGGCAACCACCGGGGAGCTGTTTTTT
TRBV3-1/TRBV3-2	.	TRBJ2-1	.	CASSQGLPLDIYNEQFF	TGTGCCAGCAGCCAAGGGCTACCCTTGGACATATACAATGAGCAGTTCTTC
TRBV4-1	.	TRBJ1-5	.	CASSQKRPDSTGNQPQHF	TGCGCCAGCAGCCAAAAGCGACCGGACAGTACGGGCAATCAGCCCCAGCATTTT
TRBV12-5	.	TRBJ1-1	.	CASGLELLAFF	TGTGCTAGTGGTTTAGAACTTTTGGCTTTCTTT
TRBV7-2	.	TRBJ2-7	.	CASSLVFSGVGEQYF	TGTGCCAGCAGCTTAGTTTTCTCAGGGGTTGGCGAGCAGTACTTC
TRBV13	TRBD1	TRBJ1-1	.	CASSLQGAGAFF	TGTGCCAGCAGCTTACAGGGGGCTGGAGCTTTCTTT
TRBV21-1	.	TRBJ2-4	.	CASSTSAIRGGLAKNIQYF	TGTGCCAGCAGCACCTCAGCCATTAGAGGAGGACTAGCCAAAAACATTCAGTACTTC
TRBV5-1	TRBD1	TRBJ2-1	once	CASSFRQGQAEQFF	TGCGCCAGCAGCTTCCGACAGGGGCAAGCTGAGCAGTTCTTC
TRBV28	TRBD1	TRBJ1-1	few	CASSPEDRVSEAFF	TGTGCCAGCAGTCCGGAAGACAGGGTTTCTGAAGCTTTCTTT
TRBV9	TRBD2	TRBJ2-1	.	CASSVGASGGNGEQFF	TGTGCCAGCAGCGTAGGGGCTAGCGGGGGTAATGGTGAGCAGTTCTTC
TRBV5-1	TRBD1	TRBJ2-1	.	CASSPGTGGLEQFF	TGCGCCAGCAGCCCGGGGACAGGGGGCCTTGAGCAGTTCTTC
TRBV7-3	.	TRBJ2-5	.	CASSLTGAVETQYF	TGTGCCAGCAGCTTAACGGGGGCTGTCGAGACCCAGTACTTC
TRBV2	.	TRBJ1-3	.	CASSEARNTIYF	TGTGCCAGCAGTGAAGCTAGAAACACCATATATTTT
TRBV28	.	TRBJ2-7	.	CASSYGSYEQYF	TGTGCCAGCAGTTACGGTTCCTACGAGCAGTACTTC
TRBV11-2	.	TRBJ2-3	.	CASSSNRGGATDTQYF	TGTGCCAGCAGCTCAAACAGAGGAGGGGCCACAGATACGCAGTATTTT
TRBV5-1	TRBD2	TRBJ2-7	.	CASSFNSGRSYEQYF	TGCGCCAGCAGCTTTAATAGCGGGAGGTCCTACGAGCAGTACTTC
TRBV18	.	TRBJ2-3	.	CASSPRTGRDVQTDTQYF	TGTGCCAGCTCACCCAGGACAGGGAGGGACGTTCAGACAGATACGCAGTATTTT
TRBV7-2	TRBD1	TRBJ1-5	.	CASSLVGLGQANQPQHF	TGTGCCAGCAGCTTAGTTGGGTTGGGACAGGCCAATCAGCCCCAGCATTTT
TRBV7-9	.	TRBJ2-3	.	CASSPAGTDTQYF	TGTGCCAGCAGCCCGGCGGGCACAGATACGCAGTATTTT
TRBV7-9	.	TRBJ2-3	.	CASSLAQGPTDTQYF	TGTGCCAGCAGCTTAGCGCAGGGGCCGACAGATACGCAGTATTTT
TRBV2	.	TRBJ2-3	.	CASRGRSTDTQYF	TGTGCCAGCAGGGGCAGGTCAACAGATACGCAGTATTTT
TRBV27	.	TRBJ1-4	.	CASRDFPNEKLFF	TGTGCCAGCAGGGACTTCCCAAATGAAAAACTGTTTTTT
TRBV28	.	TRBJ2-2	.	CASSLARFGNTGELFF	TGTGCCAGCAGTTTAGCTAGATTTGGGAACACCGGGGAGCTGTTTTTT
TRBV7-3	.	TRBJ2-5	.	CASSLGRSLQETQYF	TGTGCCAGCAGCTTAGGGCGTAGTCTCCAAGAGACCCAGTACTTC
TRBV6-5	TRBD1	TRBJ1-2	.	CASIAGTAYGYTF	TGTGCCAGCATTGCAGGGACAGCCTATGGCTACACCTTC
TRBV7-9	TRBD2	TRBJ2-5	.	CASSPGGLAETQYF	TGTGCCAGCAGCCCGGGGGGGCTGGCAGAGACCCAGTACTTC
TRBV5-5	.	TRBJ2-3	.	CASSEGVRDTQYF	TGTGCCAGCAGCGAAGGAGTAAGGGATACGCAGTATTTT
TRBV9	.	TRBJ2-1	.	CASSSRPSGPNEQFF	TGTGCCAGCAGCTCCCGCCCTTCTGGGCCCAATGAGCAGTTCTTC